A single sample gave rise to the 19 T cell receptor beta chains below, sequenced in a study of T cells in localized non-small cell lung cancer. The assay was immunoSEQ multiplex PCR, and TCRdb's table has in-frame clones only and misses some. The table records about 40,000 clones, 80% to 85% of them present only once. The sequencing here drew on peripheral blood mononuclear cells, taken before any cancer treatment. The origin of the receptors is a male donor aged 60 or over with stage II lung adenocarcinoma.

DNA for the CDR3: TGTGCCAGCAGTCGGGGACAGGGAGAGATGAGAGCTTTCTTT. It yields the protein CASSRGQGEMRAFF. J is TRBJ1-1 and V is TRBV7-9, with 9 bases lining up with TRBD1. The CDR3 is made up of 14 amino acids. J lost 10 bases, V lost 6 bases, and 12 bases had no gene match. The V gene's germline CDR1 is SEHNR and CDR2 FQNEAQ (reference sequence).

There are a few counts of this clone. This rearrangement joins TRBV18 to TRBJ1-2, with 8 bases matching TRBD1. Germline CDR1 and CDR2: KGHSH and LQKENI. The CDR3 is made up of 14 amino acids. Trimming at V came to 6 bases and at J to 10 bases, leaving 13 bases not matched to a gene. The CDR3 protein is CASSPEDRESSYTF. In DNA form, the CDR3 reads TGTGCCAGCTCGCCGGAGGACAGGGAAAGTTCCTACACCTTC. The full variable domain, its missing parts supplied by reference TRBV18 and TRBJ1-2, is NAGVMQNPRHLVRRRGQEARLRCSPMKGHSHVYWYRQLPEEGLKFMVYLQKENIIDESGMPKERFSAEFPKEGPSILRIQQVVRGDSAAYFCASSPEDRESSYTFGSGTRLTVV.

The CDR3 here is CASRPDRFSGNTIYF. In nucleotides, the CDR3 is TGTGCCAGCAGGCCAGACAGATTCTCTGGAAACACCATATATTTT. V and J are TRBV11-2 and TRBJ1-3, with D possibly being TRBD1 (5 bases). The V gene lost 6 bases and the J gene lost 0 bases, with 12 bases spanning the gap. This CDR3 is 15 amino acids long. Germline assignment: CDR1 SGHAT and CDR2 FQNNGV.

The chain links TRBV7-2 to TRBJ1-1; D remains ambiguous. V dropped 7 bases and J dropped 1 base, with 10 bases sitting between them. Germline-derived CDR1 and CDR2 are SGHTA and FQGNSA. This CDR3 spans 13 amino acids. The CDR3 DNA follows: TGTGCCAGCAACAGAGGGCCGAACACTGAAGCTTTCTTT. This encodes CASNRGPNTEAFF.

The V call is TRBV7-2, the J call TRBJ2-1, with 8 bases aligning to TRBD2. J gave up 5 bases and V 5 bases, and 5 bases lay outside the gene matches. Germline V gene lookup returns CDR1 SGHTA and CDR2 FQGNSA. The CDR3 has 14 residues. CDR3 bases: TGTGCCAGCAGCCCGACTAGCGATAACAATGAGCAGTTCTTC. Translating gives CASSPTSDNNEQFF.

The rearrangement uses TRBV18 and TRBJ1-1; TRBD1 aligns across 9 bases. This CDR3 has 17 residues. Germline V gene lookup returns CDR1 KGHSH and CDR2 LQKENI. The V and J ends lost 3 bases and 2 bases, in that order; junction bases with no gene match: 10. In nucleotides, the CDR3 is TGTGCCAGCTCACCCATCATTGGACAGGGGAGCAACACTGAAGCTTTCTTT. This sequence encodes CASSPIIGQGSNTEAFF.

The chain has TRBV18 and TRBJ1-4; no clear D gene. CDR1 is KGHSH, CDR2 LQKENI, per germline. The CDR3 is 15 amino acids. Between the trimmed V and J ends, which lost 5 bases and 8 bases, there was a span of 18 bases. In DNA, the CDR3 is TGTGCCAGCTCAGAAGGTGGCCAGCTGAGCGAAAAACTGTTTTTT. It translates to CASSEGGQLSEKLFF. Full variable domain (remainder filled in from reference TRBV18 and TRBJ1-4): NAGVMQNPRHLVRRRGQEARLRCSPMKGHSHVYWYRQLPEEGLKFMVYLQKENIIDESGMPKERFSAEFPKEGPSILRIQQVVRGDSAAYFCASSEGGQLSEKLFFGSGTQLSVL.

This rearrangement joins TRBV11-2 to TRBJ2-7; a possible D gene is TRBD1 (5 bases). Germline loops: CDR1 SGHAT, CDR2 FQNNGV. V gave up 1 base and J gave up 3 bases, with 7 bases separating them. The CDR3 consists of 13 residues. CDR3: CASSLGQHYEQYF. As DNA, the CDR3 is TGTGCCAGCAGCTTAGGACAGCACTACGAGCAGTACTTC.

The chain joins TRBV27 to TRBJ1-2; D is unclear. CDR1 and CDR2 (germline): MNHEY, SMNVEV (reference sequence). CDR3 size: 15 residues. V lost 6 bases to trimming and J lost 4 bases, with 18 bases between them. As DNA, the CDR3 is TGTGCCAGCAGCCCGGAAGGGCGGCGTATCTATGGCTACACCTTC. Its translation is CASSPEGRRIYGYTF.

This clone was seen only once. The chain is built from TRBV2 and TRBJ1-4, with TRBD1 identical over 11 bases. CDR1 is SNHLY, CDR2 FYNNEI, per germline. The CDR3 is 17 amino acids. With 4 bases clipped from V and 3 bases from J, the junction kept 7 bases outside the gene matches. The CDR3 region is CASSGMDRGHANEKLFF. CDR3 bases: TGTGCCAGCAGTGGAATGGACAGGGGGCATGCTAATGAAAAACTGTTTTTT. The full variable domain, completed using reference TRBV2 and TRBJ1-4, is EPEVTQTPSHQVTQMGQEVILRCVPISNHLYFYWYRQILGQKVEFLVSFYNNEISEKSEIFDDQFSVERPDGSNFTLKIRSTKLEDSAMYFCASSGMDRGHANEKLFFGSGTQLSVL.

The V gene is TRBV19, the J gene TRBJ2-3; no definite D call. Germline V gene lookup returns CDR1 LNHDA and CDR2 SQIVND (reference sequence). Trimming stripped 4 bases from V and 5 bases from J, with 10 bases between. The CDR3 is 13 amino acids. CDR3 residues: CASSTTPGDTQYF. The CDR3 DNA reads TGTGCCAGTAGTACGACGCCAGGAGATACGCAGTATTTT.

The V and J genes are TRBV4-2 and TRBJ2-5, with D possibly TRBD1 on 5 matching bases. V lost 4 bases, J lost 3 bases, and 9 bases lay in between. This CDR3 spans 13 amino acids. Germline CDR1 reads LGHNA; CDR2 reads YNFKEQ. The CDR3 is CASSPREKETQYF. Written as DNA, the CDR3 is TGTGCCAGCAGCCCCAGGGAAAAAGAGACCCAGTACTTC.

This chain connects TRBV28 to TRBJ2-2; D call uncertain. CDR1 is MDHEN and CDR2 is SYDVKM in the germline V gene. V shed 5 bases and J shed 0 bases, with 10 bases lying between them. The CDR3 runs 15 residues. CDR3 nucleotides: TGTGCCAGCAGTCCTTTAGACGCGAACACCGGGGAGCTGTTTTTT. This translates into CASSPLDANTGELFF. Looking up the rest from reference TRBV28 and TRBJ2-2 gives the full variable domain: DVKVTQSSRYLVKRTGEKVFLECVQDMDHENMFWYRQDPGLGLRLIYFSYDVKMKEKGDIPEGYSVSREKKERFSLILESASTNQTSMYLCASSPLDANTGELFFGEGSRLTVL.

V gene TRBV19 combines with J gene TRBJ2-2, with 9 bases identical to TRBD2. The CDR3 length is 15 residues. Germline V gene data show CDR1 as LNHDA and CDR2 as SQIVND (reference sequence). V was clipped by 6 bases and J by 2 bases; unmatched bases: 4. CDR3 sequence (DNA): TGTGCCAGTAGGGCTAGCGGGATTAACACCGGGGAGCTGTTTTTT. It translates to CASRASGINTGELFF.

V usage is TRBV25-1 and J usage is TRBJ1-1; D is unclear. Germline loops: CDR1 MGHDK, CDR2 SYGVNS. This CDR3 is 11 amino acids long. Trimming shortened V by 4 bases and J by 7 bases, and 7 bases separated the two germline ends. CDR3 residues: CASSAASEAFF. CDR3 coding DNA: TGTGCCAGCAGTGCCGCCAGTGAAGCTTTCTTT.

V and J are TRBV5-1 and TRBJ2-1; possibly TRBD2 for D (6 bases). This CDR3 has 16 residues. In germline, CDR1 is SGHRS, CDR2 YFSETQ. Trimming shortened V by 3 bases and J by 2 bases, and 15 bases separated the two germline ends. The CDR3 DNA is TGCGCCAGCAGCTGGGGCGGTGGAGGGACCTACAATGAGCAGTTCTTC. Encoded protein: CASSWGGGGTYNEQFF.

The V call is TRBV6-6, the J call TRBJ2-5; tentatively, D is TRBD1 (5 bases). There are 15 residues in the CDR3. CDR1 is MNHNY, CDR2 SVGAGI, per germline (reference sequence). The V and J ends lost 4 bases and 1 base respectively, with 13 bases between them. The CDR3 DNA sequence: TGTGCCAGCAGTTTATCGACAGTACCCCAAGAGACCCAGTACTTC. It specifies CASSLSTVPQETQYF.

The gene calls are TRBV11-2 and TRBJ2-5; maybe TRBD1 (6 bases). V shed 1 base and J shed 3 bases, with 18 bases lying between them. The CDR3 is 17 amino acids. Germline CDR1 reads SGHAT; CDR2 reads FQNNGV. The CDR3 region is CASSLAGHPFPEETQYF. In DNA form, the CDR3 reads TGTGCCAGCAGCTTAGCGGGACACCCATTCCCAGAAGAGACCCAGTACTTC.

CDR3 nucleotides: TGTGCCAGTAGACAATCAGGGGATACGCAGTATTTT. Translation gives CASRQSGDTQYF. The V call is TRBV19, the J call TRBJ2-3, with TRBD1 as a possible D gene (5 bases). Germline CDR1 reads LNHDA; CDR2 reads SQIVND (reference sequence). V lost 6 bases to trimming and J lost 6 bases, with 10 bases between them. The CDR3 runs to 12 residues.